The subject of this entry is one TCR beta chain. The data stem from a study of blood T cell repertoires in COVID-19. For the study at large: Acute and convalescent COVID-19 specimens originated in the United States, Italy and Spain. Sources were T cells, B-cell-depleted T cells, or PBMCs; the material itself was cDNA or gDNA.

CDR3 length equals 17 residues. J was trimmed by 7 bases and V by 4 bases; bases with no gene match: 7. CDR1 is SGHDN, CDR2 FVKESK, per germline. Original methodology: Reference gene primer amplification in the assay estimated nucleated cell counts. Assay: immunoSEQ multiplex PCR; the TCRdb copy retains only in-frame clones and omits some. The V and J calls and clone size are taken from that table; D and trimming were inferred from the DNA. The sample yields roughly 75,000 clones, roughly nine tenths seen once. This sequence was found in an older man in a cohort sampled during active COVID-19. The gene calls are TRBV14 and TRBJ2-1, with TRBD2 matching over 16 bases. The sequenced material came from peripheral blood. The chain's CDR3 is CASSPPGTSGGANEQFF. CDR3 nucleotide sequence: TGTGCCAGCAGCCCCCCCGGGACTAGCGGGGGGGCGAATGAGCAGTTCTTC.